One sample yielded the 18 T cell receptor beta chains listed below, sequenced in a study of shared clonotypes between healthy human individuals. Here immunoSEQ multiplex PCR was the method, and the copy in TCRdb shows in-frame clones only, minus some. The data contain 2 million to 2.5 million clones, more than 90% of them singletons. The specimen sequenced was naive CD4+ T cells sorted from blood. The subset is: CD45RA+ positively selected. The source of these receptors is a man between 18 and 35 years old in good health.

Here the CDR3 DNA reads TGCAGCGTTGTCGGGGGAAGAGATACGCAGTATTTT. Its translation: CSVVGGRDTQYF. The rearrangement joins TRBV29-1 to TRBJ2-3, with D maybe TRBD2 (6 bases). The germline V gene encodes CDR1 SQVTM and CDR2 ANQGSEA. Deletions cut 4 bases from V and 5 bases from J, with 10 bases between. This CDR3 is 12 amino acids long.

The CDR3 spells CSAERGHTGELFF. The DNA for the CDR3 is TGCAGCGCAGAGCGGGGCCACACCGGGGAGCTGTTTTTT. V and J are TRBV29-1 and TRBJ2-2, with 7 bases fitting TRBD2. Losses at the gene ends were 7 bases for V and 3 bases for J; bases not matched to a gene: 5. Germline CDR1 SQVTM, CDR2 ANQGSEA. CDR3 length equals 13 residues.

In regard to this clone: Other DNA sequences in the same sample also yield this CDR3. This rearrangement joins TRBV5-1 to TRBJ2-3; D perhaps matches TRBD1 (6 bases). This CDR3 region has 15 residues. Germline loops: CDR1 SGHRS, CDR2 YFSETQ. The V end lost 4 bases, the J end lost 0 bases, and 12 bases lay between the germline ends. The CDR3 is CASSLGTTSTDTQYF. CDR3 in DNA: TGCGCCAGCAGCCTCGGGACAACAAGCACAGATACGCAGTATTTT.

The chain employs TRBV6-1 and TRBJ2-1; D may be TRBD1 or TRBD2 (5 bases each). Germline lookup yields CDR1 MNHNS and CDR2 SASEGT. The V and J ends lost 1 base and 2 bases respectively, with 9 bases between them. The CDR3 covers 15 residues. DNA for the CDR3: TGTGCCAGCAGTGAAGGGTCGGGACCCTACAATGAGCAGTTCTTC. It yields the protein CASSEGSGPYNEQFF.

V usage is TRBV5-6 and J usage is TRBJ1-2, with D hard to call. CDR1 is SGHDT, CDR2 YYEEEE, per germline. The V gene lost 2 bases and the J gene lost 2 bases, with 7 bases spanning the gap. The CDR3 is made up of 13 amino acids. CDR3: CASSLWNNYGYTF. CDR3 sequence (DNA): TGTGCCAGCAGCTTATGGAACAACTATGGCTACACCTTC.

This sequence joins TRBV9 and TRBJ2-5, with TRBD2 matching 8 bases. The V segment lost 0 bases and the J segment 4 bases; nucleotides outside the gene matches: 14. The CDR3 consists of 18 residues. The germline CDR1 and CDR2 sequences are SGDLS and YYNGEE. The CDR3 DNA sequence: TGTGCCAGCAGCGTAGGACTACTAGCGGCGGCCCGGGGAGAGACCCAGTACTTC. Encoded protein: CASSVGLLAAARGETQYF.

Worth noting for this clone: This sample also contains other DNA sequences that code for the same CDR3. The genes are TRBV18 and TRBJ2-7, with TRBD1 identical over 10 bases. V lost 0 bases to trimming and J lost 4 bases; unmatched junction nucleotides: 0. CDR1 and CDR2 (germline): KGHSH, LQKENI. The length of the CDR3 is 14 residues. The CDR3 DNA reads TGTGCCAGCTCACCACCGGGACAGGGGTACGAGCAGTACTTC. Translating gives CASSPPGQGYEQYF.

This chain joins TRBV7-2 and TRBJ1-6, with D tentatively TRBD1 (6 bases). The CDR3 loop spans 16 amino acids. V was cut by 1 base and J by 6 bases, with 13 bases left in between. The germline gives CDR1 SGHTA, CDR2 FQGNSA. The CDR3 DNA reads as TGTGCCAGCAGCTTAGAGGGGGGGCTTAGTAATTCACCCCTCCACTTT. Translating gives CASSLEGGLSNSPLHF.

The CDR3 DNA follows: TGCGCCAGTTCCCGGGACTTCAGCACAGATACGCAGTATTTT. Its protein product is CASSRDFSTDTQYF. V gene TRBV5-1 combines with J gene TRBJ2-3, with a weak D call TRBD2 (6 bases). Germline CDR1 and CDR2: SGHRS and YFSETQ. With 8 bases removed from V and 0 bases from J, the gap between germline ends came to 13 bases. CDR3 length: 14 residues. Variable domain in full (rest from reference TRBV5-1 and TRBJ2-3): KAGVTQTPRYLIKTRGQQVTLSCSPISGHRSVSWYQQTPGQGLQFLFEYFSETQRNKGNFPGRFSGRQFSNSRSEMNVSTLELGDSALYLCASSRDFSTDTQYFGPGTRLTVL.

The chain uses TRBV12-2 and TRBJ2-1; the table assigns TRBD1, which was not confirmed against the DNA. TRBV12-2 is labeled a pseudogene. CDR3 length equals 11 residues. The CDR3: CAWQALREQFF. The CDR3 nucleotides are TGTGCATGGCAGGCCTTAAGGGAGCAGTTCTTC.

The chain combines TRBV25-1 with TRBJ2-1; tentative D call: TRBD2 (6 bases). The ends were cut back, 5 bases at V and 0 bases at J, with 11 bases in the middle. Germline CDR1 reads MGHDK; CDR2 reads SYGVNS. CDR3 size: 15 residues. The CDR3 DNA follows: TGTGCCAGCAGTACGGCGGGACCCTCCTACAATGAGCAGTTCTTC. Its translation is CASSTAGPSYNEQFF.

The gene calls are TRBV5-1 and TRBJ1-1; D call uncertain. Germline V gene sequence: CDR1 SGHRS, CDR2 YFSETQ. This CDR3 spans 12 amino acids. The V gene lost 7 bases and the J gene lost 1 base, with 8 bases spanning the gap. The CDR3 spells CASGVGNTEAFF. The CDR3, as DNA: TGCGCCAGCGGAGTGGGGAACACTGAAGCTTTCTTT.

Here the CDR3 reads CASSPLRSPGELFF. The CDR3 DNA reads TGTGCCAGCAGCCCCCTGAGGAGCCCCGGGGAGCTGTTTTTT. The rearrangement uses TRBV2 and TRBJ2-2, with D unresolved. Germline CDR1 and CDR2: SNHLY and FYNNEI. CDR3 length: 14 amino acids. V was cut by 6 bases and J by 6 bases, with 14 bases left in between.

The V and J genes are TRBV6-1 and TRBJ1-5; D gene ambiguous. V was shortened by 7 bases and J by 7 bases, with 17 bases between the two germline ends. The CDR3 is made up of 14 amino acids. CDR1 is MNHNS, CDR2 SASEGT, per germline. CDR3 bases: TGTGCCAGCACCCGTTCTAGAGGGCCCCAGCCCCAGCATTTT. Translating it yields CASTRSRGPQPQHF.

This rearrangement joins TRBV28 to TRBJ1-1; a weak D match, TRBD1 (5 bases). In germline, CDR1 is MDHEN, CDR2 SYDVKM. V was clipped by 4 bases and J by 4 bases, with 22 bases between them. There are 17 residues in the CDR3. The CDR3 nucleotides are TGTGCCAGCAGTTCCCCCCAGGGCCCACTTCGTGGCACTGAAGCTTTCTTT. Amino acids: CASSSPQGPLRGTEAFF.

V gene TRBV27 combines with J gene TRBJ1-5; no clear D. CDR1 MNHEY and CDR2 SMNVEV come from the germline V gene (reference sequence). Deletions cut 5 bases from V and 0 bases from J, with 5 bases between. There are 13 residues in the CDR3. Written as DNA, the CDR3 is TGTGCCAGCAGTATGAATAGCAATCAGCCCCAGCATTTT. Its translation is CASSMNSNQPQHF.

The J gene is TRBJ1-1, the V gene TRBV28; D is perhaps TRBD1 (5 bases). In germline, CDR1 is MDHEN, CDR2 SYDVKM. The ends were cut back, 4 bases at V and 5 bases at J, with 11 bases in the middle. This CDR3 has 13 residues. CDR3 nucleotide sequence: TGTGCCAGCAGTTCCGGGGGGGTAACTGAAGCTTTCTTT. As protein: CASSSGGVTEAFF.

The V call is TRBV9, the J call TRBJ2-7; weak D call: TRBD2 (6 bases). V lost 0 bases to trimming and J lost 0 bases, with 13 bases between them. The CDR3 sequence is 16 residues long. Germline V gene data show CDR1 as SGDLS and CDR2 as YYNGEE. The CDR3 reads CASSVEGAGSSYEQYF. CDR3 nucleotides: TGTGCCAGCAGCGTAGAGGGTGCGGGAAGCTCCTACGAGCAGTACTTC.